The next 26 T cell receptor beta chains were all read from a single sample in a study of cytomegalovirus exposure and HLA in healthy donors. The method was immunoSEQ multiplex PCR; TCRdb's version includes in-frame clones alone and lacks a portion of them. This table has approximately 270,000 clones, more than 85% appearing once. The specimen was PBMCs. These receptors came from a man aged 18 to 30 in good health and CMV-seropositive.

The rearrangement joins TRBV2 to TRBJ1-1; D is uncertain. CDR3 length equals 15 residues. Germline CDR1 is SNHLY and CDR2 is FYNNEI. The germline V and J ends were trimmed by 0 bases and 3 bases, with 11 bases remaining between them. This CDR3 is CASSEALRRDTEAFF. For the CDR3, the DNA is TGTGCCAGCAGTGAAGCGCTTCGTAGGGACACTGAAGCTTTCTTT.

The chain couples TRBV19 to TRBJ2-7; D is tentatively TRBD1 or TRBD2 (5 bases each). The V end was cut by 8 bases, the J end by 3 bases, with 14 bases between. This CDR3 region has 13 residues. The germline V gene encodes CDR1 LNHDA and CDR2 SQIVND (reference sequence). In DNA form, the CDR3 reads TGTGCCAGTCTGGGGGTCGGTGACTACGAGCAGTACTTC. Translated: CASLGVGDYEQYF. Full variable domain (remainder filled in from reference TRBV19 and TRBJ2-7): DGGITQSPKYLFRKEGQNVTLSCEQNLNHDAMYWYRQDPGQGLRLIYYSQIVNDFQKGDIAEGYSVSREKKESFPLTVTSAQKNPTAFYLCASLGVGDYEQYFGPGTRLTVT.

The rearrangement uses TRBV7-2 and TRBJ2-5; 8 positions agree with TRBD1. This CDR3 contains 17 residues. With V trimmed by 1 base and J by 5 bases, 12 bases remained unmatched. The germline gives CDR1 SGHTA, CDR2 FQGNSA. CDR3 sequence (DNA): TGTGCCAGCAGCTTAGGGGTTCAGGGGGCGCCGAGGGAGACCCAGTACTTC. This gives the protein CASSLGVQGAPRETQYF. The full variable domain, with the rest looked up from reference TRBV7-2 and TRBJ2-5, is GAGVSQSPSNKVTEKGKDVELRCDPISGHTALYWYRQSLGQGLEFLIYFQGNSAPDKSGLPSDRFSAERTGGSVSTLTIQRTQQEDSAVYLCASSLGVQGAPRETQYFGPGTRLLVL.

CDR3 in amino acids: CASSPGLASNEQYF. DNA of the CDR3: TGTGCCAGCAGCCCAGGACTAGCTAGCAACGAGCAGTACTTC. The chain links TRBV5-4 to TRBJ2-7; 8 bases are shared with TRBD2. CDR1 and CDR2 (germline): SGHNT, YYREEE (reference sequence). CDR3 size: 14 residues. V gave up 4 bases and J gave up 5 bases; unmatched junction bases: 8. The whole variable domain, filled in from reference TRBV5-4 and TRBJ2-7, reads ETGVTQSPTHLIKTRGQQVTLRCSSQSGHNTVSWYQQALGQGPQFIFQYYREEENGRGNFPPRFSGLQFPNYSSELNVNALELDDSALYLCASSPGLASNEQYFGPGTRLTVT.

The V gene is TRBV28, the J gene TRBJ1-2, with 9 nucleotides matching TRBD1. The CDR3 covers 14 residues. V trimming: 6 bases; J trimming: 7 bases; junction bases outside the gene matches: 9. Germline loops: CDR1 MDHEN, CDR2 SYDVKM. The CDR3 here is CASRQPGQGGGYTF. The CDR3 DNA sequence: TGTGCCAGCAGGCAACCGGGACAGGGAGGTGGCTACACCTTC.

The V call is TRBV6-1, the J call TRBJ2-7, with D possibly called TRBD1 or TRBD2 (5 bases each). The CDR3 has 15 amino acids. Per the germline V gene, CDR1 is MNHNS and CDR2 is SASEGT. Trimming pared 6 bases from V and 0 bases from J, leaving 15 bases between. CDR3 amino acids: CASRVDGTGSYEQYF. CDR3 nucleotide sequence: TGTGCCAGCAGAGTGGACGGGACGGGCTCCTACGAGCAGTACTTC.

This sequence joins TRBV29-1 and TRBJ2-5, with D perhaps TRBD1 (7 bases). Looked up from germline, CDR1 is SQVTM and CDR2 is ANQGSEA. The CDR3 length is 12 residues. V lost 6 bases to trimming and J lost 5 bases, with 13 bases between them. This CDR3 reads CSVDRAGETQYF. The CDR3 DNA is TGCAGCGTAGACAGGGCGGGGGAGACCCAGTACTTC.

A single count supports this clone. The chain carries TRBV4-2 and TRBJ2-7, with TRBD2 as a possible D gene (7 bases). The V gene's germline CDR1 is LGHNA and CDR2 YNFKEQ. This CDR3 region has 15 residues. Trimming pared 6 bases from V and 0 bases from J, leaving 15 bases between. Here the CDR3 reads CASRASGGLSYEQYF. For the CDR3, the DNA is TGTGCCAGCAGGGCGTCGGGGGGCCTCTCCTACGAGCAGTACTTC.

The V gene is TRBV2, the J gene TRBJ2-7; no clear D. Per the germline V gene, CDR1 is SNHLY and CDR2 is FYNNEI. Trimming removed 10 bases at V and 2 bases at J, with 12 bases between. This CDR3 comprises 12 residues. CDR3 region: CATKRLTYEQYF. The CDR3 DNA reads as TGTGCCACTAAGAGGTTGACCTACGAGCAGTACTTC.

The chain employs TRBV27 and TRBJ1-1; no reliable D call. Trimming removed 5 bases at V and 8 bases at J, with 12 bases between. There are 12 residues in the CDR3. Germline V gene data show CDR1 as MNHEY and CDR2 as SMNVEV (reference sequence). The CDR3: CASSDRRLEAFF. Here the CDR3 DNA reads TGTGCCAGCAGTGACCGACGGCTGGAAGCTTTCTTT.

The table lists this clone with a count of one. The V gene is TRBV5-1, the J gene TRBJ2-7, with a possible D match to TRBD2 (6 bases). Germline loops: CDR1 SGHRS, CDR2 YFSETQ. Deletions cut 0 bases from V and 0 bases from J, with 13 bases between. There are 16 residues in the CDR3. CDR3 sequence reads: CASSLAAGLSSYEQYF. DNA for the CDR3: TGCGCCAGCAGCTTGGCCGCGGGGCTGAGCTCCTACGAGCAGTACTTC.

This chain joins TRBV7-2 and TRBJ2-7; tentatively, D is TRBD1 (5 bases). Trimming left V 1 base short and J 4 bases short, with 20 bases between. CDR1 is SGHTA, CDR2 FQGNSA, per germline. This CDR3 spans 17 amino acids. DNA of the CDR3: TGTGCCAGCAGCTTAGGCCGAAGGACGGTAAAGGGGTACGAGCAGTACTTC. Protein product: CASSLGRRTVKGYEQYF.

In nucleotides, the CDR3 is TGTGCCTGGAACGCCGGGAGGTTAGGCGAGCAGTACTTC. Residues: CAWNAGRLGEQYF. The gene calls are TRBV30 and TRBJ2-7; 7 positions match TRBD2. J lost 6 bases, V lost 4 bases, and 9 bases had no gene match. The V gene's germline CDR1 is GTSNPN and CDR2 SVGIG (reference sequence). This CDR3 is built from 13 residues. Filled out from reference TRBV30 and TRBJ2-7, the complete variable domain reads SQTIHQWPATLVQPVGSPLSLECTVEGTSNPNLYWYRQAAGRGLQLLFYSVGIGQISSEVPQNLSASRPQDRQFILSSKKLLLSDSGFYLCAWNAGRLGEQYFGPGTRLTVT.

The rearrangement joins TRBV15 to TRBJ2-1; 7 bases match TRBD1. This CDR3 comprises 16 residues. Unmatched junction bases numbered 8, after V lost 1 base and J lost 5 bases. Germline V CDR1 and CDR2: LNHNV, YYDKDF (reference sequence). The CDR3 region is CATSRVRGQGDNEQFF. As DNA, the CDR3 is TGTGCCACCAGCAGAGTGAGGGGGCAGGGGGACAATGAGCAGTTCTTC.

The gene calls are TRBV27 and TRBJ2-2, with a tentative D call TRBD2 (6 bases). The CDR3 loop spans 14 amino acids. Per the germline V gene, CDR1 is MNHEY and CDR2 is SMNVEV (reference sequence). V lost 4 bases and J 2 bases, leaving 8 bases between the germline ends. The CDR3 region has the DNA TGTGCCAGCAGTTCCGGGGGAAACACCGGGGAGCTGTTTTTT. Translating gives CASSSGGNTGELFF.

The CDR3 loop is CASGEGGGGYGYTF. Written as DNA, the CDR3 is TGTGCCAGCGGGGAAGGAGGGGGTGGCTATGGCTACACCTTC. This chain joins TRBV6-1 and TRBJ1-2, with D perhaps TRBD1 (6 bases). This CDR3 spans 14 amino acids. Germline values: CDR1 MNHNS, CDR2 SASEGT. Trimming took 8 bases from V and 4 from J, leaving 17 bases between them.

The rearrangement joins TRBV11-3 to TRBJ2-3; 9 bases line up with TRBD1. V was clipped by 4 bases and J by 0 bases; unmatched bases: 2. The germline V gene has CDR1 SGHNT and CDR2 YENEEA. The CDR3 totals 15 residues. In nucleotides, the CDR3 is TGTGCCAGCAGCTGGGGACAGGGAAGCACAGATACGCAGTATTTT. Amino acid sequence: CASSWGQGSTDTQYF.

The V gene is TRBV29-1, the J gene TRBJ2-1; D not certain. Trimming removed 7 bases at V and 2 bases at J, with 9 bases between. Per the germline V gene, CDR1 is SQVTM and CDR2 is ANQGSEA. This CDR3 is 12 amino acids long. CDR3 nucleotides: TGCAGCGCCGAGAGGCCCTACAATGAGCAGTTCTTC. Protein: CSAERPYNEQFF.

J is TRBJ2-7 and V is TRBV7-3; TRBD1 matches at 8 bases. The V and J ends lost 5 bases and 1 base, in that order; junction bases with no gene match: 10. The CDR3 length is 16 residues. Germline loops: CDR1 SGHTA, CDR2 FQGTGA. The CDR3 nucleotides read TGTGCCAGCAGCCCACAGGGGGGCAGGGGATCCTACGAGCAGTACTTC. Translated: CASSPQGGRGSYEQYF. Together with reference TRBV7-3 and TRBJ2-7, the CDR3 gives the full variable domain: GAGVSQTPSNKVTEKGKYVELRCDPISGHTALYWYRQSLGQGPEFLIYFQGTGAADDSGLPNDRFFAVRPEGSVSTLKIQRTERGDSAVYLCASSPQGGRGSYEQYFGPGTRLTVT.

The V call is TRBV11-3, the J call TRBJ1-1, with D hard to call. The V end lost 5 bases, the J end lost 1 base, and 8 bases lay between the germline ends. Germline CDR1 is SGHNT and CDR2 is YENEEA. The CDR3 contains 13 residues. The CDR3 bases are TGTGCCAGCAGCACCGGACGGAACACTGAAGCTTTCTTT. It specifies CASSTGRNTEAFF.

CDR3 protein: CASGHKNIQYF. CDR3 coding DNA: TGTGCCAGCGGTCACAAAAACATTCAGTACTTC. The chain joins TRBV7-2 to TRBJ2-4; D uncertain. Trimming shortened V by 8 bases and J by 3 bases, and 5 bases separated the two germline ends. The germline CDR1 and CDR2 sequences are SGHTA and FQGNSA. The CDR3 is 11 amino acids.

V and J are TRBV6-1 and TRBJ1-1; no clear D gene. Germline V CDR1 and CDR2: MNHNS, SASEGT. V was pared by 6 bases and J by 0 bases, with 11 bases between. The CDR3 covers 14 residues. The chain's CDR3 is CASRASLLNTEAFF. The CDR3 DNA reads TGTGCCAGCAGAGCGTCACTCCTGAACACTGAAGCTTTCTTT.

The chain links TRBV4-1 to TRBJ2-1, with 11 bases fitting TRBD2. CDR1 MGHRA and CDR2 YSYEKL come from the germline V gene. CDR3 size: 19 residues. J gave up 0 bases and V 0 bases, and 7 bases lay outside the gene matches. CDR3 sequence (DNA): TGCGCCAGCAGCCAAGATATGGCTAGCGGGAGGCACTCCTACAATGAGCAGTTCTTC. Its protein product is CASSQDMASGRHSYNEQFF.

This clone was seen only a few times. This chain uses TRBV4-3 with TRBJ1-2, with TRBD1 identical over 8 bases. V lost 0 bases and J lost 1; bases outside the gene matches: 4. CDR3 size: 16 residues. The V gene's germline CDR1 is LGHNA and CDR2 YSLEER. CDR3 protein: CASSQDVGQGNYGYTF. CDR3 nucleotide sequence: TGCGCCAGCAGCCAAGATGTCGGACAGGGTAACTATGGCTACACCTTC.

By share of the sample, this clone is medium-sized. The V gene is TRBV29-1, the J gene TRBJ2-7; a weak D match, TRBD2 (6 bases). The CDR3 is made up of 13 amino acids. The germline V gene has CDR1 SQVTM and CDR2 ANQGSEA. V was pared by 8 bases and J by 7 bases, with 21 bases between. CDR3 in amino acids: CSSGSGEAGEQYF. As DNA, the CDR3 is TGCAGCTCCGGCTCGGGGGAGGCGGGGGAGCAGTACTTC.

The chain uses TRBV4-1 and TRBJ2-3; TRBD1 matches at 9 bases. The CDR3 contains 16 residues. Trimming at V came to 2 bases and at J to 1 base, leaving 4 bases not matched to a gene. The germline CDR1 and CDR2 sequences are MGHRA and YSYEKL. This chain's CDR3 is CASSQLRTGGTDTQYF. CDR3 DNA: TGCGCCAGCAGCCAACTTCGGACAGGGGGCACAGATACGCAGTATTTT.